The 10 T cell receptor beta chains below come from one sample, sequenced in a study of long-term antiretroviral therapy in people with HIV. Survey-level resolution applied to immunoSEQ assay v3.0. Sequencing was performed with immunoSEQ multiplex PCR; in TCRdb, only in-frame clones are kept and a portion is missing. The repertoire holds 16,000 or so clones, with around 84% as singletons. The source was unsorted PBMCs, collected 0.5 years after starting antiretroviral therapy. These receptors originate from a woman between 35 and 50 years old with HIV.

CDR3 sequence: CASSTLFTMNTEAFF. Written as DNA, the CDR3 is TGTGCCAGCAGCACACTCTTTACGATGAACACTGAAGCTTTCTTT. This rearrangement joins TRBV28 to TRBJ1-1; D gene ambiguous. V lost 6 bases, J lost 0 bases, and 14 bases lay in between. In germline, CDR1 is MDHEN, CDR2 SYDVKM. The CDR3 is 15 residues long.

The V call is TRBV6-5, the J call TRBJ1-1; D remains ambiguous. V lost 6 bases and J lost 3, with 11 bases in between. This CDR3 region has 13 residues. CDR1 and CDR2 (germline): MNHEY, SVGAGI. The CDR3 coding sequence is TGTGCCAGCAGCCTAACGACGGACACTGAAGCTTTCTTT. This translates into CASSLTTDTEAFF.

The chain employs TRBV5-4 and TRBJ2-5; 10 bases match TRBD2. The CDR3 is made up of 14 amino acids. Looked up from germline, CDR1 is SGHNT and CDR2 is YYREEE (reference sequence). V lost 4 bases to trimming and J lost 4 bases; unmatched junction nucleotides: 4. The CDR3 here is CASSLRTSGETQYF. For the CDR3, the DNA is TGTGCCAGCAGCCTACGGACTAGCGGAGAGACCCAGTACTTC.

CDR3 coding DNA: TGTGCCAGCAGTTTGGCTAGCGGGAGAGAATGGCGGCAGTACTTC. It translates to CASSLASGREWRQYF. This chain uses TRBV27 with TRBJ2-7, with 10 bases that match TRBD2. There are 15 residues in the CDR3. The germline V gene encodes CDR1 MNHEY and CDR2 SMNVEV (reference sequence). With 3 bases clipped from V and 9 bases from J, the junction kept 11 bases outside the gene matches.

The gene calls are TRBV25-1 and TRBJ2-2; D may be TRBD1 (6 bases). CDR1 is MGHDK, CDR2 SYGVNS, per germline. This CDR3 has 15 amino acids. Trimming stripped 5 bases from V and 7 bases from J, with 17 bases between. The CDR3 loop reads CASSLLTGFGGELFF. In DNA, the CDR3 is TGTGCCAGCAGTCTTCTAACAGGGTTTGGCGGGGAGCTGTTTTTT.

This clone was recorded once. The gene calls are TRBV7-9 and TRBJ2-4; 7 nucleotides agree with TRBD2. Trimming removed 3 bases from V and 7 bases from J; junction bases left unmatched: 3. CDR3 length: 13 residues. The germline V gene has CDR1 SEHNR and CDR2 FQNEAQ (reference sequence). CDR3 protein: CASSLRGGNIQYF. DNA for the CDR3: TGTGCCAGCAGCTTGCGGGGAGGGAACATTCAGTACTTC.

In its sample, this clone was seen a few times. The genes are TRBV19 and TRBJ2-2, with D uncertain. This CDR3 is built from 14 residues. V dropped 3 bases and J dropped 6 bases, with 11 bases sitting between them. Germline loops: CDR1 LNHDA, CDR2 SQIVND (reference sequence). CDR3 bases: TGTGCCAGTAGTATGGCAGCCTGGTCCGGGGAGCTGTTTTTT. Residues: CASSMAAWSGELFF.

The V call is TRBV13, the J call TRBJ2-1, with TRBD1 matching over 10 bases. The CDR3 extends over 16 amino acids. Germline V gives CDR1 PRHDT, CDR2 FYEKMQ (reference sequence). The V and J ends lost 3 bases and 4 bases, in that order; junction bases with no gene match: 6. The CDR3 sequence: CASSLWDRGLYNEQFF. The CDR3 DNA sequence: TGTGCCAGCAGCTTGTGGGACAGGGGTTTATACAATGAGCAGTTCTTC.

The J gene is TRBJ1-3, the V gene TRBV7-8, with D unclear. The CDR3 loop spans 16 amino acids. Trimming left V 4 bases short and J 0 bases short, with 13 bases between. Germline V lookup: CDR1 SGHVS, CDR2 FQNEAQ. The CDR3 DNA reads TGTGCCAGCAGCTCACTTCGGAGTCGCTCTGGAAACACCATATATTTT. Its translation: CASSSLRSRSGNTIYF. Full variable domain (remainder filled in from reference TRBV7-8 and TRBJ1-3): GAGVSQSPRYKVAKRGQDVALRCDPISGHVSLFWYQQALGQGPEFLTYFQNEAQLDKSGLPSDRFFAERPEGSVSTLKIQRTQQEDSAVYLCASSSLRSRSGNTIYFGEGSWLTVV.

This rearrangement joins TRBV18 to TRBJ2-1; 10 bases are a match to TRBD2. The germline V gene encodes CDR1 KGHSH and CDR2 LQKENI. The length of the CDR3 is 16 residues. V shed 3 bases, J shed 7 bases, and the junction held 9 bases outside the gene matches. CDR3 sequence reads: CASSPRLAGALNEQFF. As DNA, the CDR3 is TGTGCCAGCTCACCGCGGCTAGCGGGAGCTCTGAATGAGCAGTTCTTC.